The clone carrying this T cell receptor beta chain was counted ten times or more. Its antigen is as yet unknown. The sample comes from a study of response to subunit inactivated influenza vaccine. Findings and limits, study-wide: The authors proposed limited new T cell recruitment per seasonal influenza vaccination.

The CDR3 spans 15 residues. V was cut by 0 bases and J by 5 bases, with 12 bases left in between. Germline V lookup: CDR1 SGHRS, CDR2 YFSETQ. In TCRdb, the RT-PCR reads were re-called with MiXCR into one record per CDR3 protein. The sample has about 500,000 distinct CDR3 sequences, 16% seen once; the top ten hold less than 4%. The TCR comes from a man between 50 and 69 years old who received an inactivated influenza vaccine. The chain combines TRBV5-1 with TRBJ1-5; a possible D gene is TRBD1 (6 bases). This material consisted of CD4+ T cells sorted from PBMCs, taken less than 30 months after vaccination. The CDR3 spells CASSLEGQGHQPQHF. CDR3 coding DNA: TGCGCCAGCAGCTTGGAGGGGCAGGGGCATCAGCCCCAGCATTTT.